This paragraph covers one TCR beta chain sequence. The antigen it recognizes is unknown. There are no base qualities to consult, and no much larger clone falls within one base. The data were obtained in a study of blood T cell repertoires in COVID-19 (dated by TCRdb to between 2020 and 2021). Notes on the research overall: Collaborator samples came from the United States, Italy and Spain and covered acute and convalescent phases of COVID-19. The prospective study material was composed of cDNA or gDNA derived from T cells, B-cell-depleted T cells, or PBMCs. Subjects who had been exposed to COVID-19, were actively infected with it, or had recovered from it provided the deeply sampled blood TCRbeta repertoires that made up the dataset. The repertoires were released in a freely available public database intended as a resource for research on the immune response to SARS-CoV-2. The samples were drawn from the first 160 participants of the ongoing ImmuneRACE study and from 1,200 or so subjects provided by 6 global collaborators. Sample metadata almost always included a de-identified subject ID, COVID-19 status, age in years and sex. Where HLA class I and class II types were available, the types were taken from metadata supplied by the sample provider, not from assay-based typing. Study-wide findings and limitations: The quantity of clinical and demographic metadata differed by source and by participant and was supplied without curation.

TCRbeta CDR3 regions were amplified from genomic DNA using the immunoSEQ Assay, a bias-controlled multiplex PCR. Per the authors' processing: Nucleated cell counts per sample were estimated from amplification of reference gene primers within the assay. Sequence reads were collapsed and filtered to measure the absolute abundance of every unique TCRbeta CDR3 rearrangement. For each sample, productive Simpson clonality was calculated as the square root of Simpson's diversity index across productive rearrangements. Entries here come from immuneACCESS through TCRdb and include only in-frame sequences with V and J called. Some clones fail to appear in such tables; in the studies checked, an unresolved V gene covers under half of the shortfall, and the cause of the remainder is unknown. Clonal size and the V and J genes are those of that table, whereas D and trimming came from the DNA. The sample table records approximately 260,000 clones; approximately 88% of these occur just once. The ten largest clones add up to 10% of the sample.

One collaborating source in Seattle enrolled patients while the patients were actively infected and followed the patients over time throughout the course of disease. Each collaborating institution followed its own protocols to collect whole blood in K2EDTA tubes. Collaborator samples were shipped for TCRbeta analysis as frozen whole blood, isolated PBMCs, or DNA extracted from either sample type. The CDR3 holds 15 amino acids from the cysteine to the phenylalanine. The read is trimmed to its CDR3 DNA, 45 bases read in frame from base 1. The CDR1 and CDR2 encoded by the germline V gene are SGHAT and FQNNGV. Trimming costs V 5 bases and J 7 bases, and their ends lie 18 bases apart.

The sequence came from a woman in her 70s with COVID-19, enrolled during active disease. The V and J genes are TRBV11-2 and TRBJ2-1; a weak D assignment points to TRBD2 (6 bases agree). Specimen: peripheral blood. The DNA sequence follows: TGTGCCAGCAGCACGGCCGGGAGCTGGGGGAATGAGCAGTTCTTC. The encoded protein is CASSTAGSWGNEQFF.